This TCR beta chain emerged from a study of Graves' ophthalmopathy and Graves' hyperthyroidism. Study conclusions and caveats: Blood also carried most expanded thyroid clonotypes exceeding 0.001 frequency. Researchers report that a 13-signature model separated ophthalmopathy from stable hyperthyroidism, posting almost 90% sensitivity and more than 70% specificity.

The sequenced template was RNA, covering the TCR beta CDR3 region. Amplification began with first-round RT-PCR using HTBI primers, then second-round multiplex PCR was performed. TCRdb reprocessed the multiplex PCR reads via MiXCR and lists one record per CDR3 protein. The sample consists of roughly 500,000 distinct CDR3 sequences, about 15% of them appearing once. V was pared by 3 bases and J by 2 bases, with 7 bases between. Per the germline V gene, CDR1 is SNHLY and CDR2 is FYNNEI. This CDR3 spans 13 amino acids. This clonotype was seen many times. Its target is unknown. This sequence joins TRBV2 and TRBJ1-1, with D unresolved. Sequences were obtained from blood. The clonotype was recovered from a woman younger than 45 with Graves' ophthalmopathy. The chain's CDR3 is CASSEGRNTEAFF. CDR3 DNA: TGTGCCAGCAGTGAGGGAAGAAACACTGAAGCTTTCTTT. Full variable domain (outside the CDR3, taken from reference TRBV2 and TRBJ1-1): EPEVTQTPSHQVTQMGQEVILRCVPISNHLYFYWYRQILGQKVEFLVSFYNNEISEKSEIFDDQFSVERPDGSNFTLKIRSTKLEDSAMYFCASSEGRNTEAFFGQGTRLTVV.